Following are 2 T cell receptor beta chains from one sample sequenced in a study of cytomegalovirus exposure and HLA in healthy donors. Researchers ran the PCR with 60 Vbeta and 13 Jbeta primers. TCRdb's copy holds only in-frame clones and misses some; the assay was immunoSEQ multiplex PCR. The sample lists about 120,000 clones; 9% to 10% were seen once. Material for sequencing was PBMCs. The receptors shown here come from a man between 25 and 39 years old in good health and CMV-seronegative.

The CDR3 loop is CASSPGLAGTDTQYF. DNA for the CDR3: TGCGCCAGCAGCCCTGGACTAGCGGGAACAGATACGCAGTATTTT. The chain links TRBV4-1 to TRBJ2-3, with 12 bases lining up with TRBD2. V gave up 4 bases and J gave up 3 bases; unmatched junction bases: 2. Germline loops: CDR1 MGHRA, CDR2 YSYEKL. There are 15 residues in the CDR3.

The chain combines TRBV2 with TRBJ1-4; 10 positions match TRBD1. V was clipped by 6 bases and J by 6 bases; unmatched bases: 7. Germline V lookup: CDR1 SNHLY, CDR2 FYNNEI. The CDR3 has 15 residues. CDR3 residues: CASRPDRGRDEKLFF. CDR3 in DNA: TGTGCCAGCAGACCCGACAGGGGGCGGGATGAAAAACTGTTTTTT.